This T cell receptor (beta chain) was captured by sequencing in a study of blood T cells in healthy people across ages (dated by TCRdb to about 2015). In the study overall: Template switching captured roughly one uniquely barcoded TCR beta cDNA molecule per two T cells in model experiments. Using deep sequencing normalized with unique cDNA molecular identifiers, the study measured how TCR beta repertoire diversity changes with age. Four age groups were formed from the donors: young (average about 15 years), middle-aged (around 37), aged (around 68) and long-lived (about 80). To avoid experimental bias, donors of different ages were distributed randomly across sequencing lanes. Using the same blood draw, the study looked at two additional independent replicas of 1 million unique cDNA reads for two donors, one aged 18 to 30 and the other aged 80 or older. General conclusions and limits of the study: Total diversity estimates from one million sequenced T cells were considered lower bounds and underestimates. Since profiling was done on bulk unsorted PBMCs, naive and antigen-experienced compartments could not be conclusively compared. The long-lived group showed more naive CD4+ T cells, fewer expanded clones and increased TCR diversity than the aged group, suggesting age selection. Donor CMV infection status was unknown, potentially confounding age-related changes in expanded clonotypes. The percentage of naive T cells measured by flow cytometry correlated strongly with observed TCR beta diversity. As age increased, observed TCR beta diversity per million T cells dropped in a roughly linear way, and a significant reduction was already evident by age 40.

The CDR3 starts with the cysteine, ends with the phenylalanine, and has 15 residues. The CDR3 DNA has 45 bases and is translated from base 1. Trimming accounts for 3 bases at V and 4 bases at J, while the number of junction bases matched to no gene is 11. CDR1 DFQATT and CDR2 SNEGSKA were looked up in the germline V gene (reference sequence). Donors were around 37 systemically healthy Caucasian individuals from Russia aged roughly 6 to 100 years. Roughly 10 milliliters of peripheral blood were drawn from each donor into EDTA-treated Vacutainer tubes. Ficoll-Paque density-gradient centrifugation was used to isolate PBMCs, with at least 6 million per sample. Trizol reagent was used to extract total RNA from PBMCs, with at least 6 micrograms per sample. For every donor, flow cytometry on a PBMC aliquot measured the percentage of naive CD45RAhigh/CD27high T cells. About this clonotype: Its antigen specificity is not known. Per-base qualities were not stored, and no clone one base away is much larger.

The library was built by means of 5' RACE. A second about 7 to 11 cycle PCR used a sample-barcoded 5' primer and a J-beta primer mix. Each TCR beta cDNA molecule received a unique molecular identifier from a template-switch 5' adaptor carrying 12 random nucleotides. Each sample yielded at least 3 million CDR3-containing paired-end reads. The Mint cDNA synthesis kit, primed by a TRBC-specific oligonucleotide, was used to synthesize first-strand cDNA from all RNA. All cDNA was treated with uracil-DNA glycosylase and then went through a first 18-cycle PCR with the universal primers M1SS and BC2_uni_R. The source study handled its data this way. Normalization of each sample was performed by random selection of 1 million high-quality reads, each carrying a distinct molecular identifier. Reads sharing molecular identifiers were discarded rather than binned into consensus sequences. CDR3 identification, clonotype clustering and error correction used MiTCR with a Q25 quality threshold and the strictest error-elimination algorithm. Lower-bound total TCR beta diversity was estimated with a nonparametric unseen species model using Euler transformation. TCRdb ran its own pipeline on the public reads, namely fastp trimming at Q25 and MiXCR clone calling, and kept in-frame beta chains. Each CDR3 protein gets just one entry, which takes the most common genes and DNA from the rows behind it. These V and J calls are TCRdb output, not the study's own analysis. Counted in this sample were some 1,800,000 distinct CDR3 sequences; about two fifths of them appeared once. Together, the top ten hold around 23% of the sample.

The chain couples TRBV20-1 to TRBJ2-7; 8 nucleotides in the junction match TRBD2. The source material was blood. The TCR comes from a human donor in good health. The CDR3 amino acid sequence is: CSASSGQRGYYEQYF. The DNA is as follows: TGCAGTGCTAGTTCGGGCCAGCGGGGGTATTACGAGCAGTACTTC.